This passage covers 12 T cell receptor beta chains from one sample sequenced in a study of control samples from healthy donors and cancer patients. TCRdb keeps only in-frame clones here, not all; method: immunoSEQ multiplex PCR. The sample records 100,000 to 150,000 clones, more than 75% being singletons. Specimen: blood. The receptors derive from a man between 60 and 75 years old in good health.

CDR3 in amino acids: CASSVVETVSGRYGYTF. DNA for the CDR3: TGTGCCAGCAGCGTAGTTGAGACAGTCAGTGGCCGTTATGGCTACACCTTC. This sequence joins TRBV9 and TRBJ1-2; maybe TRBD1 (5 bases). The V and J ends lost 0 bases and 5 bases respectively, with 20 bases between them. Looked up from germline, CDR1 is SGDLS and CDR2 is YYNGEE. CDR3 length equals 17 residues.

The rearrangement joins TRBV27 to TRBJ1-3; D gene ambiguous. This CDR3 contains 13 residues. Germline lookup yields CDR1 MNHEY and CDR2 SMNVEV (reference sequence). The V and J ends lost 1 base and 0 bases respectively, with 1 base between them. The CDR3 DNA is TGTGCCAGCAGTTTATTCTCTGGAAACACCATATATTTT. The encoded protein is CASSLFSGNTIYF.

The CDR3 sequence: CASSSWTGGSTNEKLFF. CDR3 bases: TGTGCCAGCAGCTCCTGGACAGGGGGCAGCACTAATGAAAAACTGTTTTTT. The genes are TRBV7-8 and TRBJ1-4, with 11 bases identical to TRBD1. Germline V lookup: CDR1 SGHVS, CDR2 FQNEAQ. This CDR3 comprises 17 residues. V lost 4 bases, J lost 2 bases, and 6 bases stayed unmatched.

This sequence joins TRBV7-2 and TRBJ2-7; 8 bases are shared with TRBD2. With 4 bases clipped from V and 2 bases from J, the junction kept 4 bases outside the gene matches. This CDR3 has 14 amino acids. CDR1 and CDR2 from the germline V gene are SGHTA and FQGNSA. The CDR3 spells CASSSTSGTYEQYF. The CDR3 nucleotides are TGTGCCAGCAGCTCCACTAGCGGAACCTACGAGCAGTACTTC.

The chain joins TRBV4-1 to TRBJ2-3, with 9 bases fitting TRBD2. The CDR3 has 16 amino acids. The junction had 7 bases not matched to a gene; V was cut back by 1 base and J by 5 bases. CDR1 is MGHRA and CDR2 is YSYEKL in the germline V gene. In DNA, the CDR3 is TGCGCCAGCAGCCAAGCTTCGGCGGGGGGGCAAGATACGCAGTATTTT. Translated, it gives CASSQASAGGQDTQYF.

The V call is TRBV7-6, the J call TRBJ1-4; D call uncertain. V was trimmed by 5 bases and J by 8 bases, leaving 18 bases between them. The CDR3 is made up of 15 amino acids. Germline V lookup: CDR1 SGHVS, CDR2 FNYEAQ. The CDR3 region has the DNA TGTGCCAGCAGCGCCGCATCCTGGACCGGAGAAAAACTGTTTTTT. Translated: CASSAASWTGEKLFF.

The rearrangement joins TRBV10-3 to TRBJ1-1; possibly TRBD1 for D (5 bases). CDR1 and CDR2 (germline): ENHRY, SYGVKD. This CDR3 is built from 11 residues. Trimming shortened V by 6 bases and J by 7 bases, and 9 bases separated the two germline ends. The chain's CDR3 is CAIRTTVEAFF. As DNA, the CDR3 is TGTGCCATCAGAACGACAGTTGAAGCTTTCTTT.

The chain recombines TRBV18 with TRBJ1-4; D remains unclear. The V gene lost 3 bases and the J gene lost 3 bases, with 23 bases spanning the gap. The CDR3 length is 19 residues. The germline V gene has CDR1 KGHSH and CDR2 LQKENI. The CDR3 protein is CASSPAGTGPGGANEKLFF. DNA for the CDR3: TGTGCCAGCTCACCCGCTGGCACGGGCCCCGGCGGGGCTAATGAAAAACTGTTTTTT.

V is TRBV5-1 and J is TRBJ1-1, with TRBD1 matching 9 bases. The CDR3 spans 13 residues. J gave up 4 bases and V 6 bases, and 4 bases lay outside the gene matches. Germline V CDR1 and CDR2: SGHRS, YFSETQ. In DNA, the CDR3 is TGCGCCAGCAAAAGGACAGGGGCCACTGAAGCTTTCTTT. Amino acid sequence: CASKRTGATEAFF.

CDR3: CASSLEGRGPEKLFF. CDR3 DNA: TGTGCCAGCAGCTTGGAAGGCAGGGGGCCTGAAAAACTGTTTTTT. The J gene is TRBJ1-4, the V gene TRBV5-8, with TRBD1 matching over 8 bases. Germline CDR1 SGHTS, CDR2 YDEGEE. This CDR3 is 15 amino acids long. After removal of 0 bases from V and 7 bases from J, the junction contained 5 bases not matched to a gene.

The genes are TRBV28 and TRBJ2-3; the D is unclear. In germline, CDR1 is MDHEN, CDR2 SYDVKM. V lost 3 bases and J lost 9, with 10 bases in between. This CDR3 region has 12 residues. The CDR3 reads CASSFPGRTQYF. The CDR3 bases are TGTGCCAGCAGTTTCCCCGGTCGCACGCAGTATTTT.

This clone was detected many times. The chain uses TRBV27 and TRBJ1-6; no reliable D call. Deletions cut 3 bases from V and 7 bases from J, with 10 bases between. Germline V gene lookup returns CDR1 MNHEY and CDR2 SMNVEV (reference sequence). The CDR3 totals 14 residues. The CDR3 DNA reads TGTGCCAGCAGTTTTTGGTCAGACAATTCACCCCTCCACTTT. Translation gives CASSFWSDNSPLHF.